This entry lists 5 T cell receptor beta chains sequenced from one sample in a study of OX40 agonist ivuxolimab in advanced cancers. TCRdb keeps only in-frame clones here, not all; method: immunoSEQ multiplex PCR. Here the sample spans about 84,000 clones, approximately 89% being singletons. Material: CD4+ or CD8+ T cells sorted from blood, obtained in a trial of the OX40 agonist ivuxolimab. These receptors were taken from an adult with an advanced solid tumor such as melanoma, head and neck, liver or kidney cancer.

The J gene is TRBJ2-7, the V gene TRBV5-1; 9 bases map to TRBD2. Germline trimming cut 4 bases from V and 5 bases from J; bases unmatched to any gene: 7. The CDR3 totals 14 residues. Germline V lookup: CDR1 SGHRS, CDR2 YFSETQ. CDR3 nucleotides: TGCGCCAGCAGCGGGGTAGCGGGAGTCGACGAGCAGTACTTC. This translates into CASSGVAGVDEQYF.

This chain connects TRBV30 to TRBJ1-1; D remains ambiguous. Germline CDR1 and CDR2: GTSNPN and SVGIG (reference sequence). The ends were cut back, 5 bases at V and 0 bases at J, with 7 bases in the middle. The CDR3 totals 12 residues. The CDR3: CAWGRMNTEAFF. CDR3 DNA sequence: TGTGCCTGGGGTAGGATGAACACTGAAGCTTTCTTT.

The J gene is TRBJ2-1, the V gene TRBV11-2; D uncertain. V shed 1 base and J shed 4 bases, with 5 bases lying between them. The CDR3 consists of 13 residues. Per germline, CDR1 SGHAT and CDR2 FQNNGV. In DNA, the CDR3 is TGTGCCAGCAGCTTAGCCCAATACAATGAGCAGTTCTTC. Protein sequence: CASSLAQYNEQFF.

The CDR3 nucleotides are TGTGCCAGCAGTTGGACTAGCGGGGGTGCGGGGCAATCGCAGTTCTTC. Translated, it gives CASSWTSGGAGQSQFF. The chain links TRBV7-2 to TRBJ2-1; 13 bases are a match to TRBD2. The CDR3 contains 16 residues. With 6 bases clipped from V and 12 bases from J, the junction kept 14 bases outside the gene matches. Germline assignment: CDR1 SGHTA and CDR2 FQGNSA.

V usage is TRBV18 and J usage is TRBJ2-7, with 8 bases that match TRBD1. CDR3 length equals 13 residues. V was pared by 8 bases and J by 0 bases, with 3 bases of the junction left unmatched. Germline CDR1 and CDR2: KGHSH and LQKENI. CDR3 nucleotides: TGTGCCAGCCGTGGGACAGGCTCCTACGAGCAGTACTTC. This sequence encodes CASRGTGSYEQYF.